These 19 T cell receptor beta chains share one sample of origin, sequenced in a study of blood T cells in healthy people across ages. Primed by a sample-barcoded 5' primer and a J-beta primer mix, a second PCR proceeded for about 6 to 11 cycles. TCRdb re-derived calls from the 5' RACE reads in MiXCR, one entry per CDR3 protein. The sample consists of some 900,000 distinct CDR3 sequences, around 26% of them appearing once. The sample was blood. Source of these receptors: a woman of 80 years or more in good health.

The J gene is TRBJ2-5, the V gene TRBV28; D unclear. CDR3 length equals 15 residues. With 5 bases removed from V and 1 base from J, the gap between germline ends came to 14 bases. Germline V gives CDR1 MDHEN, CDR2 SYDVKM. The CDR3 protein is CASSAKGSTQETQYF. The CDR3 bases are TGTGCCAGCAGTGCGAAGGGCTCCACCCAAGAGACCCAGTACTTC.

This chain uses TRBV10-3 with TRBJ1-1; the match to TRBD1 covers 7 bases. The V segment lost 10 bases and the J segment 1 base; nucleotides outside the gene matches: 15. Germline loops: CDR1 ENHRY, CDR2 SYGVKD. The CDR3 is 16 residues long. In DNA form, the CDR3 reads TGTGCCACCAGAGTCCAGGGGGATATGGGGAACACTGAAGCTTTCTTT. Its protein is CATRVQGDMGNTEAFF.

This clonotype was found many times. This chain's CDR3 is CASSEIGIGSYNEQFF. The CDR3 region has the DNA TGTGCCAGCAGCGAAATCGGAATAGGCTCCTACAATGAGCAGTTCTTC. The chain couples TRBV6-2 or TRBV6-3 to TRBJ2-1; no firm D call. CDR1 is MNHEY and CDR2 is SVGEGT in the germline V gene. The CDR3 length is 16 residues. The V end lost 6 bases, the J end lost 0 bases, and 15 bases lay between the germline ends.

This clonotype was recorded many times. V gene TRBV4-3 combines with J gene TRBJ1-4; the D gene is possibly TRBD1 (5 bases). V lost 4 bases and J 0 bases, leaving 12 bases between the germline ends. In germline, CDR1 is LGHNA, CDR2 YSLEER. The CDR3 consists of 16 residues. The CDR3 coding sequence is TGCGCCAGCAGCCGACAACGGACATCAACTAATGAAAAACTGTTTTTT. This sequence encodes CASSRQRTSTNEKLFF.

This clonotype was counted ten times or more. V is TRBV7-2 and J is TRBJ2-3; 10 bases are shared with TRBD1. CDR1 SGHTA and CDR2 FQGNSA come from the germline V gene. V shed 5 bases and J 2 bases; nucleotides not matched to a gene: 7. The CDR3 consists of 16 residues. CDR3 protein: CASSPPGTGVTDTQYF. CDR3 DNA sequence: TGTGCCAGCAGCCCACCCGGGACAGGGGTCACAGATACGCAGTATTTT. Filled out from reference TRBV7-2 and TRBJ2-3, the complete variable domain reads GAGVSQSPSNKVTEKGKDVELRCDPISGHTALYWYRQSLGQGLEFLIYFQGNSAPDKSGLPSDRFSAERTGGSVSTLTIQRTQQEDSAVYLCASSPPGTGVTDTQYFGPGTRLTVL.

This clonotype occurred a few times. This chain joins TRBV7-2 and TRBJ2-2; 7 bases agree with TRBD2. There are 16 residues in the CDR3. CDR1 and CDR2 from the germline V gene are SGHTA and FQGNSA. The V segment lost 4 bases and the J segment 0 bases; nucleotides outside the gene matches: 5. The DNA for the CDR3 is TGTGCCAGCAGCTGGCAGGCGGGGGCGAACACCGGGGAGCTGTTTTTT. This translates into CASSWQAGANTGELFF.

The V and J genes are TRBV3-1 and TRBJ1-1; D remains unclear. The V gene's germline CDR1 is LGHDT and CDR2 YNNKEL (reference sequence). V was clipped by 1 base and J by 6 bases, with 6 bases between them. The CDR3 length is 12 residues. The CDR3 here is CASSQVPAEAFF. CDR3 in DNA: TGTGCCAGCAGCCAAGTGCCGGCTGAAGCTTTCTTT.

The chain combines TRBV18 with TRBJ2-7; TRBD1 matches at 7 bases. V shed 4 bases, J shed 2 bases, and the junction held 8 bases outside the gene matches. The CDR3 totals 15 residues. Germline CDR1 KGHSH, CDR2 LQKENI. CDR3 loop: CASSQAGQGAYEQYF. The CDR3 DNA reads as TGTGCCAGCTCACAGGCCGGCCAGGGGGCCTACGAGCAGTACTTC.

This clonotype was detected only a few times. The chain combines TRBV20-1 with TRBJ2-3, with 13 bases that match TRBD2. V lost 5 bases to trimming and J lost 14 bases; unmatched junction nucleotides: 16. Germline assignment: CDR1 DFQATT and CDR2 SNEGSKA (reference sequence). The CDR3 consists of 15 residues. The CDR3 is CSAGKTSGGPQVRYF. The CDR3 nucleotides are TGCAGTGCTGGAAAGACTAGCGGGGGGCCCCAAGTTCGGTATTTT.

This clonotype appeared a few times. The junction does not match germline at one end; this may be a read error. V is TRBV7-2 and J is TRBJ2-3, with D possibly matching TRBD2 (6 bases). Looked up from germline, CDR1 is SGHTA and CDR2 is FQGNSA. The CDR3 spans 16 residues. Written as DNA, the CDR3 is TGTGCCAGCAGCCTCCAGCCGGGACTCCGCACAGATGCGCAGTATTTT. Translation: CASSLQPGLRTDAQYF.

There are a few counts of this clonotype. V is TRBV18 and J is TRBJ1-1; D may be TRBD1 (5 bases). The CDR3 extends over 15 amino acids. Germline CDR1 KGHSH, CDR2 LQKENI. Trimming removed 3 bases from V and 3 bases from J, with 14 bases in between. The CDR3 region is CASSPRNGADTEAFF. CDR3 sequence (DNA): TGTGCCAGCTCACCGCGGAACGGGGCGGACACTGAAGCTTTCTTT.

This clonotype was observed at least ten times. The chain carries TRBV9 and TRBJ2-3; 16 bases are a match to TRBD2. The CDR3 is 17 residues long. The junction had 6 bases not matched to a gene; V was cut back by 7 bases and J by 1 base. Germline loops: CDR1 SGDLS, CDR2 YYNGEE. The CDR3 coding sequence is TGTGCCAGCTCCGGGACTAGCGGGGGGGCAGGCACAGATACGCAGTATTTT. Amino acids: CASSGTSGGAGTDTQYF.

Comment on this clonotype: A much more abundant neighbour one base away suggests this may be a read error. This chain connects TRBV12-3 or TRBV12-4 to TRBJ2-1; 7 bases are a match to TRBD1. CDR3 length equals 11 residues. CDR3 region: CVSSDRAVQFF. The CDR3, as DNA: TGTGTCAGCAGTGACAGGGCGGTTCAGTTCTTC.

This clonotype appeared a few times. A clone one base away is much larger, so this may be a read error. The gene calls are TRBV7-2 and TRBJ1-6; TRBD1 might be the D (5 bases). The germline gives CDR1 SGHTA, CDR2 FQGNSA. V was trimmed by 2 bases and J by 4 bases, leaving 6 bases between them. The CDR3 has 14 residues. For the CDR3, the DNA is TGTACCAGCAGCTTACAGGGTTATAATTCACCCCTCCACTTT. This translates into CTSSLQGYNSPLHF.

This clonotype was counted many times. This chain links TRBV7-9 with TRBJ2-3; D unresolved. Trimming shortened V by 5 bases and J by 2 bases, and 14 bases separated the two germline ends. The CDR3 consists of 15 residues. Germline assignment: CDR1 SEHNR and CDR2 FQNEAQ (reference sequence). The CDR3 here is CASSLTIGDTDTQYF. CDR3 coding DNA: TGTGCCAGCAGCCTCACTATTGGGGACACAGATACGCAGTATTTT.

To note about this clonotype: Since a much larger clone is just one base distant, this may be a read error. This sequence joins TRBV5-4 and TRBJ2-6; perhaps TRBD1 as D (6 bases). There are 17 residues in the CDR3. In germline, CDR1 is SGHNT, CDR2 YYREEE (reference sequence). V was trimmed by 4 bases and J by 0 bases, leaving 14 bases between them. The CDR3 reads CASSLQGSNSGANVLTF. Written as DNA, the CDR3 is TGTGCCAGCAGCCTACAGGGATCTAACTCTGGGGCCAACGTCCTGACTTTC.

Comment on this clonotype: One end of the junction does not line up with germline, which may come from a read error. This CDR3 is CASSETLGTGTNRLYGQYF. The CDR3, as DNA: TGTGCCAGCAGTGAAACCCTCGGGACAGGGACGAATCGCCTCTACGGGCAGTACTTC. The chain recombines TRBV6-1 with TRBJ2-1; 9 bases are shared with TRBD1. The J call is uncertain, as TRBJ2-7 better fits the DNA end. CDR1 is MNHNS, CDR2 SASEGT, per germline. The CDR3 consists of 19 residues.

This chain joins TRBV18 and TRBJ1-5, with D perhaps matching TRBD1 (5 bases). CDR1 is KGHSH, CDR2 LQKENI, per germline. Trimming took 2 bases from V and 6 from J, leaving 11 bases between them. The CDR3 runs 14 residues. CDR3 sequence (DNA): TGTGCCAGCTCACCATCAGGGTTGGGTCAGCCCCAGCATTTT. Translation gives CASSPSGLGQPQHF. The variable domain in full, with the rest retrieved from reference TRBV18 and TRBJ1-5, is NAGVMQNPRHLVRRRGQEARLRCSPMKGHSHVYWYRQLPEEGLKFMVYLQKENIIDESGMPKERFSAEFPKEGPSILRIQQVVRGDSAAYFCASSPSGLGQPQHFGDGTRLSIL.

This clonotype was counted ten times or more. The chain has TRBV28 and TRBJ2-1; 10 bases are a match to TRBD1. The germline V gene encodes CDR1 MDHEN and CDR2 SYDVKM. V shed 6 bases and J 6 bases; nucleotides not matched to a gene: 8. The CDR3 runs 15 residues. The CDR3 region is CASSLDRGRPNEQFF. In DNA, the CDR3 is TGTGCCAGCAGCCTCGACAGGGGGCGCCCCAATGAGCAGTTCTTC.